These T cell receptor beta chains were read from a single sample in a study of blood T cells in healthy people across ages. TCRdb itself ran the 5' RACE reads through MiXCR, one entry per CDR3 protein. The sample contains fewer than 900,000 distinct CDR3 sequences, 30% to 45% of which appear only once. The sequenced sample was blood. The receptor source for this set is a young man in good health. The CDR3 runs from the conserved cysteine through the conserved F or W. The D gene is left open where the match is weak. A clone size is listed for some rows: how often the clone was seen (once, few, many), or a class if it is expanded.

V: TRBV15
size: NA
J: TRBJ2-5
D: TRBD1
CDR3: CATSSPGQGKETQYF
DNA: TGTGCCACCAGCTCCCCTGGACAGGGTAAGGAGACCCAGTACTTC

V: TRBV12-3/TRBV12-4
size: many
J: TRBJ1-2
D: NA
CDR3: CASADRNYGYTF
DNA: TGTGCCAGCGCTGACAGAAACTATGGCTACACCTTC

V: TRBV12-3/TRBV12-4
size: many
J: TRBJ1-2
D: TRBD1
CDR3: CASSLGDRIYGYTF
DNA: TGTGCCAGCAGTTTAGGGGACAGGATCTATGGCTACACCTTC

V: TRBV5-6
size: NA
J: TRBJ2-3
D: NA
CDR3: CASSPIGDLGTPDTQYF
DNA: TGTGCCAGCAGCCCAATAGGGGACCTAGGCACGCCAGATACGCAGTATTTT

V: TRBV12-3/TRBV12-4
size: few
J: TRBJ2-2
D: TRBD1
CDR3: CASSNRGSTGELFF
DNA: TGTGCCAGCAGTAACAGGGGTAGCACCGGGGAGCTGTTTTTT

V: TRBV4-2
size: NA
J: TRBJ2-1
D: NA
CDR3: CASSPQTTNSYNEQFF
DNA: TGTGCCAGCAGCCCCCAGACTACTAACTCCTACAATGAGCAGTTCTTC

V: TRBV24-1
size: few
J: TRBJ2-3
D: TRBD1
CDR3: CATSDLTGVGGTDTQYF
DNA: TGTGCCACCAGTGACCTGACAGGGGTAGGTGGGACAGATACGCAGTATTTT

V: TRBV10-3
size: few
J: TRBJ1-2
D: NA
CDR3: CAISESRGVRNYGYTF
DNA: TGTGCCATCAGTGAGTCGCGGGGGGTTCGAAACTATGGCTACACCTTC

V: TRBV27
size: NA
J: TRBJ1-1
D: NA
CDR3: CASSVKGKNTEAFF
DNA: TGTGCCAGCAGTGTAAAGGGGAAGAACACTGAAGCTTTCTTT

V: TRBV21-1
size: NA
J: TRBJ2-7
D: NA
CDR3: CASILYEQYF
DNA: TGTGCCAGCATCCTTTACGAGCAGTACTTC

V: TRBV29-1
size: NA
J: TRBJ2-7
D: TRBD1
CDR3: CSAETGTAYEQYF
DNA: TGCAGCGCCGAAACCGGGACAGCCTACGAGCAGTACTTC

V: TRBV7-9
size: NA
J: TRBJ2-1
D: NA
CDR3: CASSQPFPQEQFF
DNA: TGTGCCAGCAGCCAGCCTTTCCCCCAGGAGCAGTTCTTC

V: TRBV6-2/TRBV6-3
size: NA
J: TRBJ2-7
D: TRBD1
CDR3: CASSGLTGTKSYEQYF
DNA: TGTGCCAGCAGTGGTTTGACAGGGACCAAGTCCTACGAGCAGTACTTC

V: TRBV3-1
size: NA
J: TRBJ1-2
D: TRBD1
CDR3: CASSSQGAHGYTF
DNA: TGTGCCAGCAGCTCACAGGGGGCGCATGGCTACACCTTC

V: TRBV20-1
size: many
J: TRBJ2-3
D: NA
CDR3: CSARGGQYRTDTQYF
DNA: TGCAGTGCTAGAGGGGGGCAGTATCGCACAGATACGCAGTATTTT

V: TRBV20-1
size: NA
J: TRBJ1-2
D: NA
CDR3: CSAPHLGALSNYGYTF
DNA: TGCAGTGCTCCTCATCTGGGGGCTCTCTCTAACTATGGCTACACCTTC

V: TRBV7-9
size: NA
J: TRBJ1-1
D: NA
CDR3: CASAQLGGAFF
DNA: TGTGCCAGCGCCCAGCTAGGCGGGGCTTTCTTT

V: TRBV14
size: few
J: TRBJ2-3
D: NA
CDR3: CASSQGGGRRTDTQYF
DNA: TGTGCCAGCAGCCAAGGAGGGGGGCGGAGGACAGATACGCAGTATTTT

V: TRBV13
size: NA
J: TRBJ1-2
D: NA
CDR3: CASSLFLGLLPDGYTF
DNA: TGTGCCAGCAGCTTATTCTTAGGGCTCCTCCCGGATGGCTACACCTTC

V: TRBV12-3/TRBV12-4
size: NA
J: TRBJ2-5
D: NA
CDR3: CASSQGGGFTYNEQYF
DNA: TGTGCCAGCAGCCAGGGGGGAGGATTCACCTACAATGAGCAGTACTTC

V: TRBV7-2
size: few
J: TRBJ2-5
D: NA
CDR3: CASNQDPGSYNEQYF
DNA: TGTGCCAGCAACCAGGACCCGGGGTCCTACAATGAGCAGTACTTC

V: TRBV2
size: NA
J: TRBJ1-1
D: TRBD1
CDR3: CASTPGGWVTEAFF
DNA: TGTGCCAGCACCCCAGGGGGGTGGGTCACTGAAGCTTTCTTT

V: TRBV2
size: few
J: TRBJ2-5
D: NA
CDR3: CASSKGERETQYF
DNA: TGTGCCAGCAGCAAGGGGGAGAGGGAGACCCAGTACTTC

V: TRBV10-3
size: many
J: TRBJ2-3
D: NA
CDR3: CAISESGEFTDTQYF
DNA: TGTGCCATCAGTGAGTCGGGGGAGTTTACAGATACGCAGTATTTT

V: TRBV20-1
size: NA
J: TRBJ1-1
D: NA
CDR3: CSAHPTGNTEAFF
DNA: TGCAGTGCCCACCCGACAGGGAACACTGAAGCTTTCTTT

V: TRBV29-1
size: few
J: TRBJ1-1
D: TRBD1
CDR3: CSVGTAGEAFF
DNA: TGCAGCGTCGGGACAGCGGGGGAAGCTTTCTTT

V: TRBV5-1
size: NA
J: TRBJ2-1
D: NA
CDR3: CASSPSRGGAVAEQFF
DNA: TGCGCCAGCAGCCCTAGTCGAGGGGGGGCCGTTGCTGAGCAGTTCTTC

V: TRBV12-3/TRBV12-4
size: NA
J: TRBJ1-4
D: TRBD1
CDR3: CASSLRDRGPPLFF
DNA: TGTGCCAGCAGTTTAAGGGACAGGGGGCCCCCACTGTTTTTT

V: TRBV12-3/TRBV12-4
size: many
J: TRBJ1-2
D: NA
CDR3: CASSIDPNYGYTF
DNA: TGTGCCAGCAGCATAGACCCTAACTATGGCTACACCTTC

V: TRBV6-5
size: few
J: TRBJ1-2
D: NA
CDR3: CASSYTLTGGYTF
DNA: TGTGCCAGCAGTTACACCCTAACGGGCGGCTACACCTTC

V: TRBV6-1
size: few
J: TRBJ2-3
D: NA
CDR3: CASSESGGDTQYF
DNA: TGTGCCAGCAGTGAAAGTGGGGGGGATACGCAGTATTTT

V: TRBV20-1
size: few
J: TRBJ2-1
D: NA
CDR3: CSARGPVSSYNEQFF
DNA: TGCAGTGCTAGAGGCCCAGTGAGCAGCTACAATGAGCAGTTCTTC

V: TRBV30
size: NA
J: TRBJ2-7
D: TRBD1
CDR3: CAWSSFLAGGPEQYF
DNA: TGTGCCTGGAGTAGCTTCTTGGCAGGGGGACCCGAGCAGTACTTC

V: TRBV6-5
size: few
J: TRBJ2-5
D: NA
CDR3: CASSDGTHEETQYF
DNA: TGTGCCAGCAGTGACGGGACGCATGAAGAGACCCAGTACTTC

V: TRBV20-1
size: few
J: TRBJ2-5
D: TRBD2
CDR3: CSARPLLAGIQETQYF
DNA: TGCAGTGCTAGACCATTACTAGCGGGGATTCAAGAGACCCAGTACTTC

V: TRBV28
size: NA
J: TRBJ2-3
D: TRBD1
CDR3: CASSLLDRIDTQYF
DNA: TGTGCCAGCAGTTTACTGGACAGGATAGATACGCAGTATTTT

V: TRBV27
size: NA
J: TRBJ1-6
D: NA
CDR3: CASTLGVGFPLHF
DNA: TGTGCCAGCACCCTAGGGGTGGGTTTTCCCCTCCACTTT

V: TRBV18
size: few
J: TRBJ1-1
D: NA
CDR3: CASSPTTAFNTEAFF
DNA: TGTGCCAGCTCACCAACTACCGCATTTAACACTGAAGCTTTCTTT

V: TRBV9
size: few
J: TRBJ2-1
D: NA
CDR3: CASSVSGPGGNYNEQFF
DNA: TGTGCCAGCAGCGTAAGTGGCCCGGGGGGCAACTACAATGAGCAGTTCTTC

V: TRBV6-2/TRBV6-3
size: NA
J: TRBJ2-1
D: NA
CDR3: CASRLSGNEQFF
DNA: TGTGCCAGCAGACTCTCCGGCAATGAGCAGTTCTTC

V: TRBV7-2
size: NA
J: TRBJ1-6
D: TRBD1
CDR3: CASSPQTGDYNSPLHF
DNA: TGTGCCAGCAGCCCACAGACAGGGGACTATAATTCACCCCTCCACTTT

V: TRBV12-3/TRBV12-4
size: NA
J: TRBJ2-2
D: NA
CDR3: CASSLRGTNTGELFF
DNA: TGTGCCAGCAGTTTAAGGGGGACGAACACCGGGGAGCTGTTTTTT

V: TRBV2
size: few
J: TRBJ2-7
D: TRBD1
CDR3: CASSVSSGLGTGSYEQYF
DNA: TGTGCCAGCAGTGTAAGTTCCGGGCTCGGGACAGGATCCTACGAGCAGTACTTC

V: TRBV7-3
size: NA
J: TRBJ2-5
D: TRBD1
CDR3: CASSQQGAEETQYF
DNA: TGTGCCAGCAGCCAACAGGGGGCTGAAGAGACCCAGTACTTC

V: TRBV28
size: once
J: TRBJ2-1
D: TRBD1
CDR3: CASSFPTGGKNNEQFF
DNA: TGTGCCAGCAGTTTCCCGACAGGGGGGAAGAACAATGAGCAGTTCTTC

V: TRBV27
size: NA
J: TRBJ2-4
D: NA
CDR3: CASSLALDTAERYF
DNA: TGTGCCAGCAGTTTAGCGCTAGACACCGCCGAGAGGTACTTC

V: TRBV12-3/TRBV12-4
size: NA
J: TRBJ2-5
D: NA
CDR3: CASSPNQGNERYF
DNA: TGTGCCAGCAGCCCAAACCAGGGCAATGAGCGGTACTTC

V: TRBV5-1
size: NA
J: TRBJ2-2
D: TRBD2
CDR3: CASSTTASGATGELFF
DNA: TGCGCCAGCAGCACCACCGCAAGCGGGGCCACCGGGGAGCTGTTTTTT

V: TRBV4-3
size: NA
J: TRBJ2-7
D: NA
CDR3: CASSQSRGWGEQYF
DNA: TGCGCCAGCAGCCAATCTCGGGGTTGGGGCGAGCAGTACTTC

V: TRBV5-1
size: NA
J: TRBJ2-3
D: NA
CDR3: CASSLAKGDTDTQYF
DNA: TGCGCCAGCAGCTTGGCAAAAGGGGACACAGATACGCAGTATTTT

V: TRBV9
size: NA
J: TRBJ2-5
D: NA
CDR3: CASSPRALNEQYF
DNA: TGTGCCAGCAGCCCCCGGGCCCTCAATGAGCAGTACTTC

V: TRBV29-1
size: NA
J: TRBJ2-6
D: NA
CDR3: CSVEASSGANVLTF
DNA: TGCAGCGTTGAGGCTAGCTCTGGGGCCAACGTCCTGACTTTC

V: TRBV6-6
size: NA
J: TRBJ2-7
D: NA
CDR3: CASSYSVAAIGYEQYF
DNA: TGTGCCAGCAGTTACTCCGTTGCGGCCATAGGGTACGAGCAGTACTTC

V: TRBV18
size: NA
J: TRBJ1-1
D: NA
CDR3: CASSRTRDTTEAFF
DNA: TGTGCCAGCTCACGCACAAGGGACACAACTGAAGCTTTCTTT

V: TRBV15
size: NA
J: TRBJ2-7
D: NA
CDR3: CATSREANYEQYF
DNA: TGTGCCACCAGCAGAGAAGCCAACTATGAGCAGTACTTC